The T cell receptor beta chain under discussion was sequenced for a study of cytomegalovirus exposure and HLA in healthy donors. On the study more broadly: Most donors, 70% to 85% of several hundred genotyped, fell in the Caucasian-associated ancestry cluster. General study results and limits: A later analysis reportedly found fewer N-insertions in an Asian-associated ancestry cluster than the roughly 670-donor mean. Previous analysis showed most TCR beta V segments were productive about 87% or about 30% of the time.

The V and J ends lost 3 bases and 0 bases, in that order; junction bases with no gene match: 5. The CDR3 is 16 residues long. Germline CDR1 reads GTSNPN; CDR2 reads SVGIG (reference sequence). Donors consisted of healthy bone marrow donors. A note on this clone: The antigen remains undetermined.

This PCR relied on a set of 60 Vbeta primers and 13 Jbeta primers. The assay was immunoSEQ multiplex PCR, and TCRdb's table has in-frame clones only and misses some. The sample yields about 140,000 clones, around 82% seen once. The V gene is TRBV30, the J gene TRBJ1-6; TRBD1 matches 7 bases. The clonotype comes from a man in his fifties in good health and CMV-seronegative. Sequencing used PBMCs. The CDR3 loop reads CAWSRDRSSYNSPLHF. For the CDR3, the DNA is TGTGCCTGGAGCCGGGACAGAAGCTCCTATAATTCACCCCTCCACTTT.